The 27 T cell receptor beta chains below were found in one sample sequenced in a study of blood T cell repertoires in COVID-19 (dated by TCRdb to the early 2020s). To prepare the library, the immunoSEQ multiplex PCR assay was applied. TCRdb took over this immuneACCESS table, retaining in-frame rearrangements with V and J assigned. Such tables are incomplete; in checked studies, under half of the missing clones stem from an unresolved V gene, and the remainder is unexplained. For this sample the table gives a few hundred thousand clones, of which 75% to 95% were detected only once. Roughly 7.3% of the sample lies in the top ten. The sequencing input was peripheral blood. Every receptor here comes from a woman aged 25 to 45 with COVID-19, enrolled during active disease.

This chain links TRBV30 with TRBJ1-5; 7 bases match TRBD1. This CDR3 comprises 14 residues. V was clipped by 5 bases and J by 4 bases; unmatched bases: 8. Looked up from germline, CDR1 is GTSNPN and CDR2 is SVGIG (reference sequence). This CDR3 reads CAWQVGTDNQPQHF. The DNA of the CDR3 is TGTGCCTGGCAGGTGGGGACAGATAATCAGCCCCAGCATTTT.

This chain uses TRBV10-3 with TRBJ2-5; 9 nucleotides line up with TRBD1. The trim removed 4 bases at V and 4 bases at J, leaving 4 bases unmatched. Germline CDR1 ENHRY, CDR2 SYGVKD. This CDR3 comprises 14 residues. In nucleotides, the CDR3 is TGTGCCATCAGTGGGGGGACAGGGCGAGAGACCCAGTACTTC. Protein sequence: CAISGGTGRETQYF.

This sequence joins TRBV29-1 and TRBJ2-1, with TRBD2 matching 14 bases. Germline V gene sequence: CDR1 SQVTM, CDR2 ANQGSEA. The CDR3 is 14 residues long. The V and J ends lost 6 bases and 8 bases, in that order; junction bases with no gene match: 6. Here the CDR3 reads CSVGTSGRLDEQFF. The DNA for the CDR3 is TGCAGCGTAGGGACTAGCGGGAGATTGGATGAGCAGTTCTTC.

This clone is a singleton in its sample. V gene TRBV10-3 combines with J gene TRBJ2-3; 7 nucleotides align to TRBD2. CDR1 and CDR2 from the germline V gene are ENHRY and SYGVKD. The ends lost 3 bases at V and 4 bases at J; junction bases unmatched: 22. The CDR3 totals 20 residues. CDR3 loop: CAISDGGLADIMGEADTQYF. The DNA for the CDR3 is TGTGCCATCAGTGACGGCGGCCTAGCGGATATTATGGGAGAGGCAGATACGCAGTATTTT.

This clone was observed a handful of times. The chain links TRBV28 to TRBJ1-5; D gene unclear. Trimming left V 1 base short and J 0 bases short, with 19 bases between. Germline V gene data show CDR1 as MDHEN and CDR2 as SYDVKM. The CDR3 runs 19 residues. CDR3 sequence (DNA): TGTGCCAGCAGTTTATACAAGGGAGGAAAAATAGCTAGCAATCAGCCCCAGCATTTT. It is translated as CASSLYKGGKIASNQPQHF.

V and J are TRBV19 and TRBJ1-5; no firm D call. Germline V gene lookup returns CDR1 LNHDA and CDR2 SQIVND (reference sequence). This CDR3 is 15 amino acids long. The ends were cut back, 5 bases at V and 6 bases at J, with 17 bases in the middle. In DNA form, the CDR3 reads TGTGCCAGTAGTCTCCATGGAACGCAGGTTCAGCCCCAGCATTTT. Its protein is CASSLHGTQVQPQHF.

V usage is TRBV27 and J usage is TRBJ2-7; 9 bases agree with TRBD2. This CDR3 has 12 residues. In germline, CDR1 is MNHEY, CDR2 SMNVEV (reference sequence). V shed 5 bases and J 7 bases; nucleotides not matched to a gene: 3. This chain's CDR3 is CASSGTSREQYF. CDR3 bases: TGTGCCAGCAGTGGGACTAGCAGAGAGCAGTACTTC.

The chain recombines TRBV5-1 with TRBJ2-1; 10 bases map to TRBD2. From germline, CDR1 is SGHRS and CDR2 YFSETQ. V gave up 0 bases and J gave up 7 bases; unmatched junction bases: 1. The CDR3 loop spans 14 amino acids. The CDR3: CASSLEREGNEQFF. For the CDR3, the DNA is TGCGCCAGCAGCTTGGAGCGGGAGGGGAATGAGCAGTTCTTC.

This chain uses TRBV19 with TRBJ1-5; TRBD1 matches 8 bases. The CDR3 length is 16 residues. J gave up 5 bases and V 3 bases, and 9 bases lay outside the gene matches. Germline V CDR1 and CDR2: LNHDA, SQIVND (reference sequence). CDR3 sequence (DNA): TGTGCCAGTAGTATTCGGACAGGGCGGGGTTATCAGCCCCAGCATTTT. Protein product: CASSIRTGRGYQPQHF.

The chain couples TRBV5-1 to TRBJ1-5; TRBD1 matches at 12 bases. The CDR3 contains 17 residues. V gave up 0 bases and J gave up 10 bases; unmatched junction bases: 11. The germline gives CDR1 SGHRS, CDR2 YFSETQ. CDR3: CASSLAPGTGGEGPQHF. The DNA of the CDR3 is TGCGCCAGCAGCTTGGCCCCTGGGACAGGGGGCGAGGGTCCCCAGCATTTT.

The chain is built from TRBV15 and TRBJ2-3; possibly TRBD2 for D (5 bases). CDR3 length: 15 amino acids. With 3 bases removed from V and 3 bases from J, the gap between germline ends came to 13 bases. Per the germline V gene, CDR1 is LNHNV and CDR2 is YYDKDF (reference sequence). The CDR3 nucleotides are TGTGCCACCAGCAGTCCCACCCGGGGAACAGATACGCAGTATTTT. Residues: CATSSPTRGTDTQYF.

This chain uses TRBV6-2 or TRBV6-3 with TRBJ2-3; D is uncertain. The CDR3 length is 15 residues. Germline V gene sequence: CDR1 MNHEY, CDR2 SVGEGT. The germline V and J ends were trimmed by 3 bases and 3 bases, with 13 bases remaining between them. CDR3 DNA sequence: TGTGCCAGCAGTTATGGCCTAGGCCTAACAGATACGCAGTATTTT. Amino acid sequence: CASSYGLGLTDTQYF.

V and J are TRBV19 and TRBJ1-6; 9 bases agree with TRBD1. V trimming: 6 bases; J trimming: 10 bases; junction bases outside the gene matches: 13. Germline values: CDR1 LNHDA, CDR2 SQIVND (reference sequence). The CDR3 spans 16 residues. The CDR3: CASSTAPGQGTSPLHF. The CDR3 DNA reads as TGTGCCAGTAGCACAGCACCGGGACAGGGAACCTCACCCCTCCACTTT.

The chain employs TRBV7-2 and TRBJ1-6; D gene ambiguous. Germline V gene sequence: CDR1 SGHTA, CDR2 FQGNSA. CDR3 length equals 12 residues. V shed 5 bases and J shed 5 bases, with 4 bases lying between them. The CDR3 DNA is TGTGCCAGCAGCGTAAATAATTCACCCCTCCACTTT. This translates into CASSVNNSPLHF.

This clone was seen only a few times. CDR3 residues: CASSPLAGNTGELFF. The CDR3 region has the DNA TGTGCCAGCTCACCACTAGCGGGGAACACCGGGGAGCTGTTTTTT. This rearrangement joins TRBV18 to TRBJ2-2; 7 bases match TRBD2. Germline CDR1 and CDR2: KGHSH and LQKENI. Unmatched junction bases numbered 0, after V lost 1 base and J lost 1 base. The CDR3 extends over 15 amino acids.

V gene TRBV28 combines with J gene TRBJ1-1; D is ambiguous. V was cut by 6 bases and J by 11 bases, with 13 bases left in between. This CDR3 has 11 residues. CDR1 is MDHEN, CDR2 SYDVKM, per germline. Here the CDR3 reads CASSLGLWAFF. The CDR3 DNA follows: TGTGCCAGCAGCTTGGGCCTGTGGGCTTTCTTT. Variable domain in full (rest from reference TRBV28 and TRBJ1-1): DVKVTQSSRYLVKRTGEKVFLECVQDMDHENMFWYRQDPGLGLRLIYFSYDVKMKEKGDIPEGYSVSREKKERFSLILESASTNQTSMYLCASSLGLWAFFGQGTRLTVV.

The V gene is TRBV4-2, the J gene TRBJ2-7; TRBD1 agrees at 10 bases. CDR1 is LGHNA and CDR2 is YNFKEQ in the germline V gene. CDR3 length equals 13 residues. Trimming removed 4 bases from V and 11 bases from J; junction bases left unmatched: 8. The CDR3 sequence: CASSPGTGVIEYF. Here the CDR3 DNA reads TGTGCCAGCAGCCCCGGGACAGGGGTAATCGAGTACTTC.

The chain employs TRBV7-2 and TRBJ1-5; D is ambiguous. CDR3 size: 12 residues. The germline gives CDR1 SGHTA, CDR2 FQGNSA. Trimming pared 1 base from V and 6 bases from J, leaving 4 bases between. CDR3 loop: CASSLGAQPQHF. CDR3 in DNA: TGTGCCAGCAGCTTAGGAGCTCAGCCCCAGCATTTT.

The chain has TRBV28 and TRBJ1-2, with 8 bases matching TRBD1. The CDR3 runs to 15 residues. CDR1 and CDR2 (germline): MDHEN, SYDVKM. The trim removed 6 bases at V and 4 bases at J, leaving 10 bases unmatched. CDR3 region: CASRPGQGVSYGYTF. As DNA, the CDR3 is TGTGCCAGCAGACCCGGACAGGGCGTAAGCTATGGCTACACCTTC.

This chain joins TRBV19 and TRBJ2-7; TRBD1 matches at 9 bases. The CDR3 runs 15 residues. Looked up from germline, CDR1 is LNHDA and CDR2 is SQIVND (reference sequence). V shed 3 bases and J 1 base; nucleotides not matched to a gene: 4. Here the CDR3 DNA reads TGTGCCAGTAGTATCCGGACAGGGGTTTCCTACGAGCAGTACTTC. Amino acid sequence: CASSIRTGVSYEQYF.

This chain connects TRBV19 to TRBJ2-7; weak D call: TRBD1 (5 bases). This CDR3 comprises 13 residues. The V gene's germline CDR1 is LNHDA and CDR2 SQIVND (reference sequence). CDR3 sequence (DNA): TGTGCTAGTGGCAGGACAATAACCTACGAGCAGTACTTC. This codes for CASGRTITYEQYF.

The rearrangement uses TRBV4-2 and TRBJ2-3; D perhaps matches TRBD1 (6 bases). Trimming stripped 4 bases from V and 0 bases from J, with 17 bases between. CDR1 is LGHNA, CDR2 YNFKEQ, per germline. This CDR3 has 17 amino acids. CDR3 residues: CASSRGFRGSSTDTQYF. The CDR3 DNA reads TGTGCCAGCAGCCGGGGGTTTAGGGGGTCTAGCACAGATACGCAGTATTTT.

The V and J genes are TRBV28 and TRBJ1-2; 7 nucleotides match TRBD1. The CDR3 runs 14 residues. V lost 7 bases and J lost 0; bases outside the gene matches: 5. Germline assignment: CDR1 MDHEN and CDR2 SYDVKM. The DNA for the CDR3 is TGTGCCAGCATTCCCGGGACAGCTAACTATGGCTACACCTTC. This encodes CASIPGTANYGYTF.

This rearrangement joins TRBV6-6 to TRBJ1-4; weak D call: TRBD1 (5 bases). The germline gives CDR1 MNHNY, CDR2 SVGAGI (reference sequence). The length of the CDR3 is 15 residues. V lost 0 bases to trimming and J lost 5 bases, with 10 bases between them. The chain's CDR3 is CASSYSGTKNEKLFF. DNA for the CDR3: TGTGCCAGCAGTTACTCAGGGACTAAAAATGAAAAACTGTTTTTT.

CDR3 amino acids: CASSGYRGETQYF. The CDR3 nucleotides read TGTGCCAGCAGCGGTTACAGGGGAGAGACCCAGTACTTC. The chain carries TRBV5-4 and TRBJ2-5; 7 positions agree with TRBD1. Unmatched junction bases numbered 4, after V lost 4 bases and J lost 4 bases. This CDR3 has 13 residues. Per the germline V gene, CDR1 is SGHNT and CDR2 is YYREEE (reference sequence).

The V gene is TRBV7-9, the J gene TRBJ1-1, with no clear D. Looked up from germline, CDR1 is SEHNR and CDR2 is FQNEAQ (reference sequence). Trimming shortened V by 5 bases and J by 1 base, and 8 bases separated the two germline ends. The CDR3 is 13 residues long. The CDR3 region is CASSLERNTEAFF. CDR3 in DNA: TGTGCCAGCAGCCTCGAGAGGAACACTGAAGCTTTCTTT.

This clone was seen once. V is TRBV7-6 and J is TRBJ1-2; 7 nucleotides line up with TRBD1. The CDR3 has 16 amino acids. Looked up from germline, CDR1 is SGHVS and CDR2 is FNYEAQ. The J segment lost 4 bases and the V segment lost 5 bases, leaving 13 bases of the junction unmatched. The CDR3 reads CASSLADGGQSYGYTF. DNA for the CDR3: TGTGCCAGCAGCCTCGCAGACGGGGGACAGTCCTATGGCTACACCTTC.